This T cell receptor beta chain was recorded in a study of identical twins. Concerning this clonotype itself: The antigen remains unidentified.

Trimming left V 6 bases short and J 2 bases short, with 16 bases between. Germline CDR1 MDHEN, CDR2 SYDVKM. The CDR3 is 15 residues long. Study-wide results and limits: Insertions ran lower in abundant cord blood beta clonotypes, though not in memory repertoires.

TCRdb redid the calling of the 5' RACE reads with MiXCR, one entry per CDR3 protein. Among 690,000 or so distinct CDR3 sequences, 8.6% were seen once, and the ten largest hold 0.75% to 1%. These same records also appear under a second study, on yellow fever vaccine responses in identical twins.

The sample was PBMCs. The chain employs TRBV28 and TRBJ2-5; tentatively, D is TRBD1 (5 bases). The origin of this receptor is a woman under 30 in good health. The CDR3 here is CASSLAVRAQETQYF. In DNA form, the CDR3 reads TGTGCCAGCAGCCTGGCGGTCAGGGCTCAAGAGACCCAGTACTTC.